This TCR beta chain is drawn from a study of Ad26.COV2.S vaccination and SARS-CoV-2 variants. Germline V CDR1 and CDR2: MGHDK, SYGVNS. The junction had 5 bases not matched to a gene; V was cut back by 2 bases and J by 9 bases. The CDR3 length is 14 residues. Treatment defined: some 20 received Ad26.COV2.S at low or high dose, single or two shots; a few received placebo; per-sample allocation not given. The study sampled participants on day 63 after the first vaccine or placebo injection. TCRdb's table, derived via immunoSEQ multiplex PCR, lists solely in-frame clones and lacks some. The top ten hold roughly a tenth of the sample, which has 200,000 to 300,000 clones, roughly 90% seen once.

The chain recombines TRBV25-1 with TRBJ2-1; 9 positions agree with TRBD2. This TCR was recovered from a person aged 18 to 59 who received the Ad26.COV2.S COVID-19 vaccine or a placebo. This sample comprised peripheral blood, obtained in a trial of Ad26.COV2.S vaccine versus placebo. CDR3 in DNA: TGTGCCAGCAGTGAAGGACTAGCGTTCGGTGAGCAGTTCTTC. It yields the protein CASSEGLAFGEQFF.